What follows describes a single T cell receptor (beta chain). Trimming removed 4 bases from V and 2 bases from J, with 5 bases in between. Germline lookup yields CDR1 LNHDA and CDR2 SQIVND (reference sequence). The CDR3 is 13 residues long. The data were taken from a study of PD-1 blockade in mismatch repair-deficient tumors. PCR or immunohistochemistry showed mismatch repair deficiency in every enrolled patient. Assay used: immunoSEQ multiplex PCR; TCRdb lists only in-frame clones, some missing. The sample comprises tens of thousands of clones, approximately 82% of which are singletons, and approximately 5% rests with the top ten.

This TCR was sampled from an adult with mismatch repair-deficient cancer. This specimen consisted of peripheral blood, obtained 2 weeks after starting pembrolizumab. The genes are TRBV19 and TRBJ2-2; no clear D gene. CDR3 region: CASSKVNTGELFF. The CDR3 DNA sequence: TGTGCCAGTAGTAAGGTCAACACCGGGGAGCTGTTTTTT.